Shown below are 28 T cell receptor beta chains from a single sample sequenced in a study of blood T cell repertoires in COVID-19. Sequencing used immunoSEQ multiplex PCR; TCRdb keeps in-frame clones, though not all of them. The sample includes approximately 57,000 clones, around 87% seen only once; the top ten take approximately 3.9%. The material sequenced was peripheral blood. The receptors shown here come from a man aged 45-60 years with acute or convalescent COVID-19.

V usage is TRBV6-5 and J usage is TRBJ1-1; 7 nucleotides agree with TRBD1. Trimming took 6 bases from V and 4 from J; bases not matched to a gene: 8. Germline CDR1 is MNHEY and CDR2 is SVGAGI. The CDR3 has 14 amino acids. DNA for the CDR3: TGTGCCAGCAGGCCACAGGGGTCGGTCACTGAAGCTTTCTTT. Translating it yields CASRPQGSVTEAFF.

The V call is TRBV7-9, the J call TRBJ2-2; D perhaps matches TRBD1 (5 bases). The V end lost 6 bases, the J end lost 6 bases, and 14 bases lay between the germline ends. This CDR3 is built from 14 residues. Germline V gives CDR1 SEHNR, CDR2 FQNEAQ (reference sequence). The CDR3 is CASRQDSSAGELFF. Here the CDR3 DNA reads TGTGCCAGCAGACAGGATAGCAGCGCCGGGGAGCTGTTTTTT.

This chain uses TRBV7-9 with TRBJ1-3; 7 nucleotides agree with TRBD1. Germline V CDR1 and CDR2: SEHNR, FQNEAQ (reference sequence). With 2 bases clipped from V and 0 bases from J, the junction kept 4 bases outside the gene matches. This CDR3 region has 16 residues. The CDR3 nucleotides are TGTGCCAGCAGCTTAACAGGGGCCGGCTCTGGAAACACCATATATTTT. Its translation: CASSLTGAGSGNTIYF.

The table lists this clone with a count of one. The gene calls are TRBV2 and TRBJ1-1; D gene uncertain. The V end was cut by 5 bases, the J end by 1 base, with 8 bases between. Germline CDR1 SNHLY, CDR2 FYNNEI. The CDR3 length is 13 residues. CDR3 amino acids: CASSSDKNTEAFF. The DNA for the CDR3 is TGTGCCAGCAGTTCAGACAAGAACACTGAAGCTTTCTTT.

The J gene is TRBJ2-7, the V gene TRBV30; D might be TRBD2 (6 bases). Deletions cut 0 bases from V and 3 bases from J, with 15 bases between. This CDR3 region has 15 residues. Germline lookup yields CDR1 GTSNPN and CDR2 SVGIG (reference sequence). The CDR3 reads CAWSVWRGGIYEQYF. The CDR3 nucleotides read TGTGCCTGGAGTGTATGGCGTGGGGGGATCTACGAGCAGTACTTC. Variable domain in full (rest from reference TRBV30 and TRBJ2-7): SQTIHQWPATLVQPVGSPLSLECTVEGTSNPNLYWYRQAAGRGLQLLFYSVGIGQISSEVPQNLSASRPQDRQFILSSKKLLLSDSGFYLCAWSVWRGGIYEQYFGPGTRLTVT.

V and J are TRBV5-4 and TRBJ2-7, with TRBD2 as a possible D gene (5 bases). CDR3 length: 14 residues. Germline V CDR1 and CDR2: SGHNT, YYREEE (reference sequence). V dropped 2 bases and J dropped 9 bases, with 18 bases sitting between them. CDR3 DNA: TGTGCCAGCAGCTTAGATCTGGAGCTTGGAGGGCAGTACTTC. This codes for CASSLDLELGGQYF.

The chain is built from TRBV9 and TRBJ1-1; D may be TRBD1 (5 bases). The V end lost 0 bases, the J end lost 5 bases, and 11 bases lay between the germline ends. Germline V gene lookup returns CDR1 SGDLS and CDR2 YYNGEE. CDR3 length: 14 residues. The CDR3 protein is CASSVGGSGTEAFF. The CDR3 bases are TGTGCCAGCAGCGTAGGGGGCTCAGGGACTGAAGCTTTCTTT.

The chain recombines TRBV9 with TRBJ2-7, with a tentative D call TRBD1 (6 bases). The CDR3 runs to 15 residues. The V end lost 1 base, the J end lost 2 bases, and 13 bases lay between the germline ends. Germline V gives CDR1 SGDLS, CDR2 YYNGEE. The CDR3 region is CASSVKWTDTYEQYF. In nucleotides, the CDR3 is TGTGCCAGCAGCGTAAAGTGGACAGACACCTACGAGCAGTACTTC.

The chain links TRBV12-3 or TRBV12-4 to TRBJ1-2, with a tentative D call TRBD1 (5 bases). The CDR3 length is 13 residues. V was shortened by 5 bases and J by 4 bases, with 11 bases between the two germline ends. The CDR3 DNA sequence: TGTGCCAGCAGTCCCCGACAGTTCTATGGCTACACCTTC. Translating it yields CASSPRQFYGYTF.

This sequence joins TRBV11-2 and TRBJ1-2; the match to TRBD1 covers 11 bases. With 3 bases clipped from V and 8 bases from J, the junction kept 11 bases outside the gene matches. The CDR3 extends over 16 amino acids. The germline gives CDR1 SGHAT, CDR2 FQNNGV. In DNA, the CDR3 is TGTGCCAGCAGCTTTTACCGTGGACAGGGGGCAAGAGGCTACACCTTC. It encodes CASSFYRGQGARGYTF.

V usage is TRBV2 and J usage is TRBJ1-5, with 8 bases aligning to TRBD1. The V gene's germline CDR1 is SNHLY and CDR2 FYNNEI. The CDR3 is 13 residues long. J was trimmed by 3 bases and V by 6 bases; bases with no gene match: 1. In DNA, the CDR3 is TGTGCCAGCAGGGGACAGGCCAATCAGCCCCAGCATTTT. Amino acids: CASRGQANQPQHF.

The chain recombines TRBV28 with TRBJ2-1; 7 bases are a match to TRBD2. The CDR3 has 15 residues. CDR1 MDHEN and CDR2 SYDVKM come from the germline V gene. V shed 8 bases, J shed 4 bases, and the junction held 11 bases outside the gene matches. CDR3 DNA sequence: TGTGCCAGCTATCGGGAGGATTCTCGATACAATGAGCAGTTCTTC. This translates into CASYREDSRYNEQFF.

The gene calls are TRBV28 and TRBJ2-3, with a weak D call TRBD1 (8 bases). Trimming removed 4 bases at V and 6 bases at J, with 17 bases between. Germline loops: CDR1 MDHEN, CDR2 SYDVKM. The CDR3 sequence is 15 residues long. The CDR3 protein is CASSSTGAGRDTQYF. In DNA, the CDR3 is TGTGCCAGCAGTTCGACAGGGGCCGGGAGGGATACGCAGTATTTT.

V gene TRBV27 combines with J gene TRBJ1-6; 9 bases map to TRBD1. V lost 1 base to trimming and J lost 11 bases; unmatched junction nucleotides: 6. The CDR3 loop spans 15 amino acids. From germline, CDR1 is MNHEY and CDR2 SMNVEV (reference sequence). Here the CDR3 DNA reads TGTGCCAGCAGTTTATACGGGACAGGGACAACACCCCTCCACTTT. This encodes CASSLYGTGTTPLHF.

The J gene is TRBJ2-1, the V gene TRBV3-1 (or the pseudogene TRBV3-2), with 7 bases identical to TRBD2. V was clipped by 6 bases and J by 2 bases; unmatched bases: 10. Germline V gene sequence: CDR1 LGHDT, CDR2 YNNKEL (reference sequence). This CDR3 is 16 amino acids long. The CDR3 DNA is TGTGCCAGCAGTCTAAATGGGGAGGGCCCCTACAATGAGCAGTTCTTC. Translated: CASSLNGEGPYNEQFF.

This chain joins TRBV7-3 and TRBJ2-3; perhaps TRBD2 as D (6 bases). V lost 3 bases, J lost 6 bases, and 13 bases lay in between. The CDR3 extends over 14 amino acids. Per the germline V gene, CDR1 is SGHTA and CDR2 is FQGTGA. The CDR3 DNA reads TGTGCCAGCAGCTTCCACGCAGGAGGGGATACGCAGTATTTT. This gives the protein CASSFHAGGDTQYF.

The count of this clone is one. The V and J genes are TRBV14 and TRBJ1-1; D is possibly TRBD1 (6 bases). The ends were cut back, 3 bases at V and 2 bases at J, with 13 bases in the middle. This CDR3 contains 15 residues. Germline assignment: CDR1 SGHDN and CDR2 FVKESK. CDR3 region: CASSHLTGENTEAFF. As DNA, the CDR3 is TGTGCCAGCAGCCACCTGACAGGAGAAAACACTGAAGCTTTCTTT.

The chain employs TRBV18 and TRBJ1-5; D may be TRBD1 (6 bases). The germline V gene has CDR1 KGHSH and CDR2 LQKENI. V lost 2 bases to trimming and J lost 13 bases, with 21 bases between them. The CDR3 is 15 amino acids. The CDR3 sequence is CASSPNNREWGQQHF. CDR3 nucleotides: TGTGCCAGCTCACCAAATAATAGGGAGTGGGGACAACAGCATTTT.

The chain uses TRBV7-2 and TRBJ2-2; 7 nucleotides agree with TRBD2. CDR3 length: 13 residues. Germline lookup yields CDR1 SGHTA and CDR2 FQGNSA. V lost 5 bases and J lost 6; bases outside the gene matches: 3. The CDR3 DNA reads TGTGCCAGCAGCGTGGCGGGGGCCGGGGAGCTGTTTTTT. Translation: CASSVAGAGELFF. Looking up the rest from reference TRBV7-2 and TRBJ2-2 gives the full variable domain: GAGVSQSPSNKVTEKGKDVELRCDPISGHTALYWYRQSLGQGLEFLIYFQGNSAPDKSGLPSDRFSAERTGGSVSTLTIQRTQQEDSAVYLCASSVAGAGELFFGEGSRLTVL.

The J gene is TRBJ2-5, the V gene TRBV19, with 11 bases lining up with TRBD2. The CDR3 length is 15 residues. The trim removed 8 bases at V and 2 bases at J, leaving 7 bases unmatched. Germline CDR1 reads LNHDA; CDR2 reads SQIVND (reference sequence). The CDR3 loop reads CASSLAGVRQETQYF. The CDR3 DNA is TGTGCCAGTTCACTAGCGGGGGTTCGACAAGAGACCCAGTACTTC.

The chain employs TRBV28 and TRBJ1-5, with 7 bases fitting TRBD1. There are 16 residues in the CDR3. Germline loops: CDR1 MDHEN, CDR2 SYDVKM. Trimming took 3 bases from V and 4 from J; bases not matched to a gene: 9. The DNA for the CDR3 is TGTGCCAGCAGTTTTGGGACAGACCCTTGGAATCAGCCCCAGCATTTT. Translated, it gives CASSFGTDPWNQPQHF.

The chain carries TRBV11-2 and TRBJ2-1; possible D gene TRBD1, 6 bases. V was cut by 5 bases and J by 10 bases, with 18 bases left in between. CDR1 is SGHAT and CDR2 is FQNNGV in the germline V gene. The CDR3 totals 14 residues. CDR3 DNA: TGTGCCAGCAGCCCAAATACAGGGACCACGGAGCAGTTCTTC. Amino acids: CASSPNTGTTEQFF.

The rearrangement links TRBV4-1 to TRBJ1-1; D unresolved. V lost 1 base to trimming and J lost 9 bases, with 9 bases between them. The CDR3 loop spans 12 amino acids. Germline V gives CDR1 MGHRA, CDR2 YSYEKL. The CDR3: CASSQVLGKAFF. CDR3 nucleotides: TGCGCCAGCAGCCAAGTTCTCGGGAAAGCTTTCTTT.

The J gene is TRBJ1-2, the V gene TRBV14, with 7 bases aligning to TRBD1. CDR3 length equals 15 residues. After removal of 2 bases from V and 5 bases from J, the junction contained 8 bases not matched to a gene. The germline CDR1 and CDR2 sequences are SGHDN and FVKESK. The CDR3 bases are TGTGCCAGCAGCCAACGGACAGGCGGGAAATATGGCTACACCTTC. Translation gives CASSQRTGGKYGYTF.

As to this clone: The junction departs from germline at one end; a sequencing error may be responsible. V usage is TRBV9 and J usage is TRBJ2-7; D possibly corresponds to TRBD1 (6 bases). The CDR3 consists of 11 residues. CDR1 is SGDLS, CDR2 YYNGEE, per germline. This chain's CDR3 is CASSSQGRVIF. Here the CDR3 DNA reads TGTGCCAGCAGCTCCCAGGGGCGGGTCATATTC.

This clone was detected a few times. The chain is built from TRBV2 and TRBJ1-6; D is undetermined. The germline V gene encodes CDR1 SNHLY and CDR2 FYNNEI. The CDR3 contains 13 residues. Trimming took 6 bases from V and 10 from J, leaving 13 bases between them. CDR3 protein: CASSHRTYSPLHF. Here the CDR3 DNA reads TGTGCCAGCAGCCATAGGACTTACTCACCCCTCCACTTT.

The chain has TRBV7-3 and TRBJ2-1; 10 positions match TRBD1. J was trimmed by 8 bases and V by 1 base; bases with no gene match: 2. The CDR3 totals 14 residues. Germline-derived CDR1 and CDR2 are SGHTA and FQGTGA. The CDR3 is CASSLRGQGYEQFF. DNA of the CDR3: TGTGCCAGCAGCTTAAGGGGACAGGGGTATGAGCAGTTCTTC.

This sequence joins TRBV4-1 and TRBJ1-5, with 7 bases that match TRBD1. Germline values: CDR1 MGHRA, CDR2 YSYEKL. V was clipped by 2 bases and J by 6 bases; unmatched bases: 13. The CDR3 covers 17 residues. CDR3 residues: CASSQRRGGTAGQPQHF. CDR3 nucleotide sequence: TGCGCCAGCAGCCAAAGAAGGGGCGGGACAGCGGGTCAGCCCCAGCATTTT.